These 31 T cell receptor beta chains were all obtained from the same sample, sequenced in a study of TIL therapy for anti-PD-1-resistant metastatic lung cancer. Time point indicated: pre-treatment sample, taken before nivolumab and TIL therapy. Most excised metastases sampled were pleural nodules or supraclavicular lymph nodes. The libraries were made with immunoSEQ v3. Sequenced by immunoSEQ multiplex PCR; TCRdb stores in-frame clones only, minus some. Of approximately 92,000 clones in the sample, 50% to 70% were seen once. Sequenced here: tumor tissue, sampled at baseline. These receptors were collected from a person between 25 and 79 years old with non-small cell lung cancer.

This rearrangement joins TRBV7-6 to TRBJ2-1; D is ambiguous. Per germline, CDR1 SGHVS and CDR2 FNYEAQ. V lost 5 bases and J lost 0, with 14 bases in between. CDR3 length: 16 amino acids. CDR3 sequence: CASSVSFFSSYNEQFF. In DNA form, the CDR3 reads TGTGCCAGCAGCGTTTCCTTCTTTAGCTCCTACAATGAGCAGTTCTTC.

This chain links TRBV6-5 with TRBJ2-3; D is perhaps TRBD2 (5 bases). The CDR3 sequence is 13 residues long. CDR1 and CDR2 from the germline V gene are MNHEY and SVGAGI. Trimming took 8 bases from V and 2 from J, leaving 11 bases between them. CDR3 DNA sequence: TGTGCCAGCCTAGCCGCTAACACAGATACGCAGTATTTT. Its protein is CASLAANTDTQYF.

The rearrangement uses TRBV28 and TRBJ2-7; D may match TRBD1 or TRBD2 (5 bases each). Looked up from germline, CDR1 is MDHEN and CDR2 is SYDVKM. Trimming took 10 bases from V and 9 from J, leaving 19 bases between them. The CDR3 consists of 12 residues. The CDR3 DNA is TGTGCCACCCGGGGCCCCGGCGCGGGGCAGTACTTC. It translates to CATRGPGAGQYF.

V and J are TRBV5-1 and TRBJ2-3, with D maybe TRBD2 (5 bases). The CDR3 runs 17 residues. The ends were cut back, 1 base at V and 2 bases at J, with 17 bases in the middle. From germline, CDR1 is SGHRS and CDR2 YFSETQ. This chain's CDR3 is CASSLSSSPGYTDTQYF. The CDR3 DNA sequence: TGCGCCAGCAGCTTGTCCTCGTCTCCGGGGTACACAGATACGCAGTATTTT.

This chain uses TRBV2 with TRBJ1-2; D is perhaps TRBD1 (6 bases). The length of the CDR3 is 14 residues. The V end was cut by 6 bases, the J end by 7 bases, with 18 bases between. CDR1 and CDR2 (germline): SNHLY, FYNNEI. CDR3 DNA: TGTGCCAGCAGGGGACGAGGGGGAGAGGGTGGCTACACCTTC. Protein product: CASRGRGGEGGYTF. Together with reference TRBV2 and TRBJ1-2, the CDR3 gives the full variable domain: EPEVTQTPSHQVTQMGQEVILRCVPISNHLYFYWYRQILGQKVEFLVSFYNNEISEKSEIFDDQFSVERPDGSNFTLKIRSTKLEDSAMYFCASRGRGGEGGYTFGSGTRLTVV.

The J gene is TRBJ2-3, the V gene TRBV28, with 9 bases fitting TRBD1. V shed 7 bases, J shed 2 bases, and the junction held 4 bases outside the gene matches. Germline CDR1 MDHEN, CDR2 SYDVKM. The CDR3 is 14 residues long. CDR3 protein: CASTTGGPTDTQYF. CDR3 coding DNA: TGTGCCAGCACCACAGGGGGCCCCACAGATACGCAGTATTTT.

This clone was counted only a few times. The chain combines TRBV4-1 with TRBJ2-7, with D uncertain. Trimming removed 4 bases from V and 1 base from J, with 8 bases in between. Germline V CDR1 and CDR2: MGHRA, YSYEKL. This CDR3 has 13 residues. CDR3 sequence (DNA): TGCGCCAGCAGCCTAGAGTCGTCCTACGAGCAGTACTTC. This translates into CASSLESSYEQYF.

The chain joins TRBV19 to TRBJ1-3; D remains unclear. The CDR3 sequence is 16 residues long. V gave up 5 bases and J gave up 0 bases, with 14 bases separating them. CDR1 and CDR2 (germline): LNHDA, SQIVND (reference sequence). This CDR3 reads CASSLGYPGSGNTIYF. In nucleotides, the CDR3 is TGTGCCAGTAGTCTTGGGTACCCAGGCTCTGGAAACACCATATATTTT.

V is TRBV6-5 and J is TRBJ1-1; 8 bases line up with TRBD1. The CDR3 runs 14 residues. Trimming cost V 6 bases and J 1 base; bases outside gene matches: 4. The V gene's germline CDR1 is MNHEY and CDR2 SVGAGI. The CDR3 nucleotides read TGTGCCAGCAGCCCGGGACAGGAGAACACTGAAGCTTTCTTT. Protein product: CASSPGQENTEAFF.

The J gene is TRBJ2-1, the V gene TRBV7-9, with 7 bases aligning to TRBD2. Germline V gene lookup returns CDR1 SEHNR and CDR2 FQNEAQ (reference sequence). This CDR3 contains 14 residues. Trimming took 0 bases from V and 7 from J; bases not matched to a gene: 3. The CDR3 region is CASSLAGGGNEQFF. The CDR3 DNA reads TGTGCCAGCAGCTTAGCGGGGGGAGGGAATGAGCAGTTCTTC. The full variable domain, its missing parts supplied by reference TRBV7-9 and TRBJ2-1, is DTGVSQNPRHKITKRGQNVTFRCDPISEHNRLYWYRQTLGQGPEFLTYFQNEAQLEKSRLLSDRFSAERPKGSFSTLEIQRTEQGDSAMYLCASSLAGGGNEQFFGPGTRLTVL.

The chain is built from TRBV5-1 and TRBJ2-3, with 10 nucleotides matching TRBD2. CDR3 length: 15 amino acids. Trimming took 0 bases from V and 5 from J; bases not matched to a gene: 3. Germline V lookup: CDR1 SGHRS, CDR2 YFSETQ. The CDR3 loop is CASSLGSGGVDTQYF. The CDR3 region has the DNA TGCGCCAGCAGCTTGGGAAGCGGGGGGGTAGATACGCAGTATTTT. Full variable domain (outside the CDR3, taken from reference TRBV5-1 and TRBJ2-3): KAGVTQTPRYLIKTRGQQVTLSCSPISGHRSVSWYQQTPGQGLQFLFEYFSETQRNKGNFPGRFSGRQFSNSRSEMNVSTLELGDSALYLCASSLGSGGVDTQYFGPGTRLTVL.

This sequence joins TRBV7-2 and TRBJ2-7; TRBD1 aligns across 8 bases. The length of the CDR3 is 15 residues. The V and J ends lost 0 bases and 3 bases, in that order; junction bases with no gene match: 4. Germline CDR1 is SGHTA and CDR2 is FQGNSA. CDR3 protein: CASSLATGGLYEQYF. The CDR3 DNA is TGTGCCAGCAGCTTAGCAACAGGGGGGCTCTACGAGCAGTACTTC.

The chain combines TRBV3-1 (or the pseudogene TRBV3-2) with TRBJ2-7; 7 bases are shared with TRBD2. V lost 6 bases and J lost 2; bases outside the gene matches: 10. This CDR3 comprises 15 residues. In germline, CDR1 is LGHDT, CDR2 YNNKEL (reference sequence). The CDR3 spells CASRTASGGAYEQYF. DNA for the CDR3: TGTGCCAGCAGAACTGCTAGCGGAGGGGCCTACGAGCAGTACTTC.

This clone was picked up a small number of times. The chain recombines TRBV5-1 with TRBJ1-1; D is unclear. V was shortened by 5 bases and J by 4 bases, with 9 bases between the two germline ends. From germline, CDR1 is SGHRS and CDR2 YFSETQ. There are 12 residues in the CDR3. CDR3 sequence reads: CASRWEGTEAFF. CDR3 nucleotides: TGCGCCAGCAGATGGGAGGGCACTGAAGCTTTCTTT.

The genes are TRBV7-9 and TRBJ2-2, with D hard to call. Germline CDR1 and CDR2: SEHNR and FQNEAQ (reference sequence). V was trimmed by 11 bases and J by 1 base, leaving 5 bases between them. There are 11 residues in the CDR3. The CDR3 reads CALGNTGELFF. CDR3 DNA sequence: TGTGCCTTGGGGAACACCGGGGAGCTGTTTTTT.

The chain combines TRBV2 with TRBJ1-4; 7 bases map to TRBD1. The CDR3 has 13 residues. Trimming removed 8 bases from V and 5 bases from J; junction bases left unmatched: 5. Germline CDR1 and CDR2: SNHLY and FYNNEI. The CDR3 DNA sequence: TGTGCCAGCGGGTTGGACAGGAATGAAAAACTGTTTTTT. Residues: CASGLDRNEKLFF. The full variable domain, rest sourced from reference TRBV2 and TRBJ1-4, is EPEVTQTPSHQVTQMGQEVILRCVPISNHLYFYWYRQILGQKVEFLVSFYNNEISEKSEIFDDQFSVERPDGSNFTLKIRSTKLEDSAMYFCASGLDRNEKLFFGSGTQLSVL.

The J gene is TRBJ1-5, the V gene TRBV25-1; no reliable D call. CDR3 length: 13 amino acids. V gave up 4 bases and J gave up 4 bases, with 8 bases separating them. Germline V CDR1 and CDR2: MGHDK, SYGVNS. CDR3 nucleotide sequence: TGTGCCAGCAGTGGCAGGTTTAATCAGCCCCAGCATTTT. Translating it yields CASSGRFNQPQHF. The variable domain in full, with the rest retrieved from reference TRBV25-1 and TRBJ1-5, is EADIYQTPRYLVIGTGKKITLECSQTMGHDKMYWYQQDPGMELHLIHYSYGVNSTEKGDLSSESTVSRIRTEHFPLTLESARPSHTSQYLCASSGRFNQPQHFGDGTRLSIL.

This chain joins TRBV4-2 and TRBJ2-7; D gene unclear. Trimming stripped 0 bases from V and 1 base from J, with 16 bases between. CDR1 and CDR2 from the germline V gene are LGHNA and YNFKEQ. The CDR3 extends over 17 amino acids. The CDR3 nucleotides are TGTGCCAGCAGCCAAGAGGTCGGGCAGGCATTTTCCTACGAGCAGTACTTC. Residues: CASSQEVGQAFSYEQYF.

This clone was counted many times. The chain combines TRBV5-3 with TRBJ1-2; 8 bases align to TRBD1. TRBV5-3 is an open reading frame whose function is uncertain. J was trimmed by 4 bases and V by 7 bases; bases with no gene match: 0. CDR3 length: 11 amino acids. CDR3 sequence (DNA): TGTGCCAGACAGGGGGCCTATGGCTACACCTTC. It yields the protein CARQGAYGYTF.

This chain joins TRBV30 and TRBJ2-5, with D possibly matching TRBD2 (6 bases). This CDR3 contains 18 residues. The V and J ends lost 1 base and 8 bases respectively, with 29 bases between them. From germline, CDR1 is GTSNPN and CDR2 SVGIG (reference sequence). CDR3 DNA sequence: TGTGCCTGGAGTGATCCAACATCTTTAGCGGAGTCGTCGGGAACCCAGTACTTC. It codes for CAWSDPTSLAESSGTQYF.

The chain is built from TRBV4-3 and TRBJ2-3; TRBD2 agrees at 10 bases. CDR1 is LGHNA, CDR2 YSLEER, per germline. The CDR3 runs to 15 residues. Unmatched junction bases numbered 4, after V lost 2 bases and J lost 5 bases. CDR3 in amino acids: CASSQLAGGRDTQYF. The CDR3 region has the DNA TGCGCCAGCAGCCAATTAGCGGGAGGAAGAGATACGCAGTATTTT.

The chain is built from TRBV7-9 and TRBJ2-2; D is perhaps TRBD1 or TRBD2 (5 bases each). The length of the CDR3 is 16 residues. V was shortened by 2 bases and J by 3 bases, with 13 bases between the two germline ends. The V gene's germline CDR1 is SEHNR and CDR2 FQNEAQ (reference sequence). The chain's CDR3 is CASSLKEGPDTGELFF. The CDR3 nucleotides are TGTGCCAGCAGCTTAAAAGAGGGGCCCGACACCGGGGAGCTGTTTTTT.

The chain carries TRBV19 and TRBJ1-2; D is ambiguous. This CDR3 region has 17 residues. From germline, CDR1 is LNHDA and CDR2 SQIVND (reference sequence). V lost 8 bases and J lost 0, with 22 bases in between. CDR3 sequence reads: CASAARVRDSANYGYTF. CDR3 nucleotide sequence: TGTGCCAGTGCGGCAAGGGTGCGAGATTCGGCTAACTATGGCTACACCTTC.

The V gene is TRBV4-1, the J gene TRBJ1-2; unclear D gene. Looked up from germline, CDR1 is MGHRA and CDR2 is YSYEKL. Trimming shortened V by 0 bases and J by 4 bases, and 6 bases separated the two germline ends. The CDR3 extends over 13 amino acids. In nucleotides, the CDR3 is TGCGCCAGCAGCCAAGACGGGAGCTATGGCTACACCTTC. Encoded protein: CASSQDGSYGYTF.

V gene TRBV21-1 combines with J gene TRBJ2-3. TRBV21-1 is a listed pseudogene. This CDR3 has 12 residues. CDR3 in DNA: TGTGCCAGCAGCAAAAGGGCAGATACGCAGTATTTT. Translating gives CASSKRADTQYF.

This sequence joins TRBV9 and TRBJ1-1, with D uncertain. V lost 5 bases, J lost 0 bases, and 5 bases lay in between. The germline V gene encodes CDR1 SGDLS and CDR2 YYNGEE. The CDR3 runs to 12 residues. The CDR3 nucleotides read TGTGCCAGCAGGTCCATGAACACTGAAGCTTTCTTT. Protein: CASRSMNTEAFF.

The rearrangement joins TRBV7-9 to TRBJ1-1; tentative D call: TRBD1 (5 bases). Per germline, CDR1 SEHNR and CDR2 FQNEAQ (reference sequence). The CDR3 is made up of 17 amino acids. V lost 3 bases, J lost 0 bases, and 17 bases lay in between. CDR3 coding DNA: TGTGCCAGCAGCTTCCGAGCTGGGGCGACAATGAACACTGAAGCTTTCTTT. It specifies CASSFRAGATMNTEAFF.

V gene TRBV5-1 combines with J gene TRBJ2-1; a weak D match, TRBD2 (5 bases). With 6 bases removed from V and 6 bases from J, the gap between germline ends came to 19 bases. Germline CDR1 SGHRS, CDR2 YFSETQ. The CDR3 length is 15 residues. The CDR3 nucleotides read TGCGCCAGCACCCCCGCGGGCCCTATCCTCAATGAGCAGTTCTTC. It encodes CASTPAGPILNEQFF.

This clone has a handful of counts. The chain carries TRBV29-1 and TRBJ2-3; D is possibly TRBD1 or TRBD2 (5 bases each). The CDR3 loop spans 14 amino acids. Between the trimmed V and J ends, which lost 8 bases and 0 bases, there was a span of 15 bases. Germline CDR1 reads SQVTM; CDR2 reads ANQGSEA. CDR3 sequence: CSCRGGPSTDTQYF. DNA for the CDR3: TGCAGCTGCCGGGGCGGACCTAGCACAGATACGCAGTATTTT.

This rearrangement joins TRBV3-1 (or the pseudogene TRBV3-2) to TRBJ1-1; D is undetermined. Germline loops: CDR1 LGHDT, CDR2 YNNKEL (reference sequence). This CDR3 region has 14 residues. V was shortened by 0 bases and J by 0 bases, with 5 bases between the two germline ends. CDR3 coding DNA: TGTGCCAGCAGCCAAGAAAGGGTGAACACTGAAGCTTTCTTT. Translated: CASSQERVNTEAFF.

This clone has a handful of counts. This rearrangement joins TRBV30 to TRBJ1-6; 7 bases line up with TRBD1. From germline, CDR1 is GTSNPN and CDR2 SVGIG (reference sequence). Trimming cost V 2 bases and J 14 bases; bases outside gene matches: 15. The CDR3 extends over 15 amino acids. The CDR3: CAWSRGTVDVGSLHF. CDR3 DNA sequence: TGTGCCTGGAGTCGCGGGACAGTGGATGTGGGGTCCCTCCACTTT. The variable domain in full, completed from reference TRBV30 and TRBJ1-6, reads SQTIHQWPATLVQPVGSPLSLECTVEGTSNPNLYWYRQAAGRGLQLLFYSVGIGQISSEVPQNLSASRPQDRQFILSSKKLLLSDSGFYLCAWSRGTVDVGSLHFGNGTRLTVT.